The 20 T cell receptor beta chains given below trace back to one sample, sequenced in a study of blood T cell repertoires in COVID-19. TCRdb's table, derived via immunoSEQ multiplex PCR, lists solely in-frame clones and lacks some. The table has about 230,000 clones, more than 65% seen once. The sequenced sample was peripheral blood. These receptors were taken from a man aged 35 to 55 who had recovered from COVID-19.

The chain uses TRBV6-2 or TRBV6-3 and TRBJ2-2; 7 bases fit TRBD2. The germline CDR1 and CDR2 sequences are MNHEY and SVGEGT. CDR3 size: 18 residues. V lost 3 bases and J lost 0; bases outside the gene matches: 10. CDR3 amino acids: CASSYSLLRGSNTGELFF. As DNA, the CDR3 is TGTGCCAGCAGTTATTCCCTGTTGCGGGGGTCGAACACCGGGGAGCTGTTTTTT.

Concerning this clone itself: An end of the junction does not agree with germline; a read error may underlie this. The chain employs TRBV6-2 or TRBV6-3 and TRBJ1-1, with D possibly being TRBD1 (6 bases). There are 11 residues in the CDR3. Germline V gene lookup returns CDR1 MNHEY and CDR2 SVGEGT. For the CDR3, the DNA is TGTGCCAGCAGTTACCCCGACAGGCCCCAATTT. This gives the protein CASSYPDRPQF.

This clone was seen only once. The V call is TRBV27, the J call TRBJ1-6, with D perhaps TRBD1 (5 bases). Trimming took off 6 bases at V and 8 bases at J, with 20 bases between the two ends. CDR1 is MNHEY and CDR2 is SMNVEV in the germline V gene (reference sequence). The CDR3 consists of 16 residues. CDR3 sequence: CASRGPGLTRDSPLHF. The CDR3 DNA follows: TGTGCCAGCAGGGGACCGGGACTCACTCGGGATTCACCCCTCCACTTT.

The rearrangement uses TRBV3-1 (or the pseudogene TRBV3-2) and TRBJ2-1; D is unresolved. Germline CDR1 reads LGHDT; CDR2 reads YNNKEL (reference sequence). The germline V and J ends were trimmed by 8 bases and 8 bases, with 13 bases remaining between them. This CDR3 contains 12 residues. The CDR3 DNA reads as TGTGCCAGCTACCGGGTCGGCGATGAGCAGTTCTTC. Translating it yields CASYRVGDEQFF.

The V and J genes are TRBV7-9 and TRBJ2-1; 10 bases align to TRBD1. J was trimmed by 3 bases and V by 0 bases; bases with no gene match: 5. Germline loops: CDR1 SEHNR, CDR2 FQNEAQ (reference sequence). The CDR3 spans 17 residues. DNA for the CDR3: TGTGCCAGCAGCTTAGCGCTGGGACAGGGGATCTACAATGAGCAGTTCTTC. This sequence encodes CASSLALGQGIYNEQFF.

The chain links TRBV7-2 to TRBJ2-7; no clear D. The V end was cut by 1 base, the J end by 7 bases, with 20 bases between. CDR3 size: 16 residues. Germline V gene lookup returns CDR1 SGHTA and CDR2 FQGNSA. The CDR3 is CASSLGAVGISGEQYF. Here the CDR3 DNA reads TGTGCCAGCAGCTTAGGGGCTGTCGGAATTTCTGGGGAGCAGTACTTC. Full variable domain (remainder filled in from reference TRBV7-2 and TRBJ2-7): GAGVSQSPSNKVTEKGKDVELRCDPISGHTALYWYRQSLGQGLEFLIYFQGNSAPDKSGLPSDRFSAERTGGSVSTLTIQRTQQEDSAVYLCASSLGAVGISGEQYFGPGTRLTVT.

This clone was seen only a few times. This chain links TRBV18 with TRBJ1-6; possibly TRBD1 for D (5 bases). The germline V gene has CDR1 KGHSH and CDR2 LQKENI. Trimming cost V 5 bases and J 7 bases, with 15 bases left between them. The CDR3 consists of 15 residues. CDR3 region: CASSSTTGDNSPLHF. CDR3 sequence (DNA): TGTGCCAGCTCATCAACCACGGGGGACAATTCACCCCTCCACTTT.

This clone has more than one count but fewer than ten. V gene TRBV3-1 (or the pseudogene TRBV3-2) combines with J gene TRBJ2-3, with 10 bases fitting TRBD1. The CDR3 extends over 18 amino acids. The germline gives CDR1 LGHDT, CDR2 YNNKEL (reference sequence). V gave up 0 bases and J gave up 1 base; unmatched junction bases: 7. CDR3 sequence: CASSQDVTGTGGTDTQYF. CDR3 DNA: TGTGCCAGCAGCCAAGATGTCACCGGGACAGGGGGCACAGATACGCAGTATTTT.

The chain uses TRBV7-9 and TRBJ1-2; D unresolved. With 3 bases removed from V and 5 bases from J, the gap between germline ends came to 7 bases. Germline V CDR1 and CDR2: SEHNR, FQNEAQ (reference sequence). CDR3 size: 12 residues. The chain's CDR3 is CASSFNGYGYTF. The CDR3 DNA is TGTGCCAGCAGCTTTAACGGGTATGGCTACACCTTC.

Only one count was recorded for this clone. The chain couples TRBV6-5 to TRBJ2-1; 10 bases fit TRBD1. The CDR3 loop spans 15 amino acids. Germline CDR1 MNHEY, CDR2 SVGAGI. Losses at the gene ends were 0 bases for V and 7 bases for J; bases not matched to a gene: 3. The CDR3 nucleotides are TGTGCCAGCAGTTACTCGGGACAGGGGCGAAATGAGCAGTTCTTC. Its translation: CASSYSGQGRNEQFF.

The chain links TRBV6-6 to TRBJ2-3; D might be TRBD1 (6 bases). This CDR3 has 16 amino acids. Germline CDR1 is MNHNY and CDR2 is SVGAGI (reference sequence). The V gene lost 6 bases and the J gene lost 4 bases, with 20 bases spanning the gap. The CDR3 reads CASRSKTGPDADTQYF. The CDR3 region has the DNA TGTGCCAGCAGATCTAAGACAGGTCCTGACGCAGATACGCAGTATTTT.

The V call is TRBV6-5, the J call TRBJ2-3, with 8 bases identical to TRBD2. Germline V CDR1 and CDR2: MNHEY, SVGAGI. V dropped 0 bases and J dropped 1; count of bases not matched to a gene: 3. CDR3 length equals 16 residues. CDR3 region: CASSYSAGGRTDTQYF. The DNA of the CDR3 is TGTGCCAGCAGTTACTCCGCGGGGGGACGCACAGATACGCAGTATTTT.

This clone has more than one count but fewer than ten. The rearrangement joins TRBV24-1 to TRBJ2-5, with D hard to call. CDR1 and CDR2 from the germline V gene are KGHDR and SFDVKD. With 4 bases removed from V and 5 bases from J, the gap between germline ends came to 10 bases. CDR3 length equals 13 residues. Here the CDR3 reads CATSDHYGETQYF. The CDR3 DNA reads as TGTGCCACCAGTGACCACTACGGGGAGACCCAGTACTTC.

This clone showed up many times. The chain recombines TRBV7-8 with TRBJ1-2; maybe TRBD1 (5 bases). Germline V gene data show CDR1 as SGHVS and CDR2 as FQNEAQ. V gave up 1 base and J gave up 3 bases, with 12 bases separating them. This CDR3 has 15 amino acids. CDR3 coding DNA: TGTGCCAGCAGCTTAGGGGGCGGGGTTTACTATGGCTACACCTTC. This translates into CASSLGGGVYYGYTF.

The rearrangement links TRBV5-1 to TRBJ2-1; TRBD2 aligns across 8 bases. The CDR3 runs 13 residues. The junction had 6 bases not matched to a gene; V was cut back by 5 bases and J by 8 bases. Germline V CDR1 and CDR2: SGHRS, YFSETQ. CDR3 sequence reads: CASRRGVGDEQFF. CDR3 DNA sequence: TGCGCCAGCAGGCGGGGGGTAGGAGATGAGCAGTTCTTC.

V gene TRBV2 combines with J gene TRBJ2-1, with D perhaps matching TRBD1 (6 bases). Deletions cut 7 bases from V and 5 bases from J, with 12 bases between. CDR1 and CDR2 from the germline V gene are SNHLY and FYNNEI. The CDR3 has 13 amino acids. This CDR3 is CASIRDKNNEQFF. The CDR3 coding sequence is TGTGCCAGCATACGGGACAAAAACAATGAGCAGTTCTTC.

The chain is built from TRBV9 and TRBJ1-4; a possible D gene is TRBD1 (6 bases). There are 14 residues in the CDR3. The ends were cut back, 10 bases at V and 7 bases at J, with 20 bases in the middle. Germline assignment: CDR1 SGDLS and CDR2 YYNGEE. CDR3 loop: CAYLLNRVGEKLFF. DNA for the CDR3: TGTGCCTACTTACTAAACAGGGTGGGTGAAAAACTGTTTTTT.

V gene TRBV24-1 combines with J gene TRBJ2-2, with 9 bases matching TRBD1. The germline CDR1 and CDR2 sequences are KGHDR and SFDVKD. With 3 bases clipped from V and 5 bases from J, the junction kept 6 bases outside the gene matches. This CDR3 region has 16 residues. This CDR3 reads CATSDHRQGVTGELFF. The CDR3 DNA is TGTGCCACCAGTGATCACCGACAGGGGGTTACCGGGGAGCTGTTTTTT.

This chain links TRBV5-4 with TRBJ2-1; 7 nucleotides agree with TRBD1. Germline values: CDR1 SGHNT, CDR2 YYREEE (reference sequence). The CDR3 consists of 16 residues. The V and J ends lost 4 bases and 3 bases, in that order; junction bases with no gene match: 10. The CDR3 protein is CASSLNRGGNYNEQFF. The CDR3 DNA follows: TGTGCCAGCAGCCTTAACAGGGGTGGGAACTACAATGAGCAGTTCTTC. The whole variable domain, filled in from reference TRBV5-4 and TRBJ2-1, reads ETGVTQSPTHLIKTRGQQVTLRCSSQSGHNTVSWYQQALGQGPQFIFQYYREEENGRGNFPPRFSGLQFPNYSSELNVNALELDDSALYLCASSLNRGGNYNEQFFGPGTRLTVL.

This chain uses TRBV9 with TRBJ2-2; a possible D gene is TRBD1 (6 bases). This CDR3 is built from 15 residues. Per germline, CDR1 SGDLS and CDR2 YYNGEE. The V end was cut by 0 bases, the J end by 5 bases, with 11 bases between. This chain's CDR3 is CASSVVQGRTGELFF. The CDR3 DNA follows: TGTGCCAGCAGCGTAGTACAGGGAAGGACCGGGGAGCTGTTTTTT.